The rows below give T cell receptor beta chains drawn from one sample of a study of spatial heterogeneity in lung cancer. TCRdb recomputed calls from the 5' RACE reads with MiXCR, one row per CDR3 protein. The table has thousands of distinct CDR3 sequences, over 4% seen once; the top ten hold just over 9%. The input for sequencing was normal lung tissue next to the tumor, taken at surgery. These receptors all come from a female donor with early-stage non-small cell lung cancer. Each CDR3 is given with its conserved first and last residue. The D gene is left open where the match is weak. A clone size is listed for some rows: how often the clone was seen (once, few, many), or a class if it is expanded.

J gene,V gene,clone size,CDR3 length,D gene,CDR3 DNA,CDR3 protein
TRBJ1-2,TRBV3-1,medium-sized,13,TRBD1,TGTGCCAGCAGCTTTCAGGGGGCAGATGGCTACACCTTC,CASSFQGADGYTF
TRBJ1-1,TRBV5-1,medium-sized,15,TRBD1,TGCGCCAGCAGCACCAGGACAGGGTCGAACACTGAAGCTTTCTTT,CASSTRTGSNTEAFF
TRBJ2-7,TRBV20-1,.,15,TRBD1,TGCAGTGCTACCCCCGGACAGGGGGCGTTTTACGAGCAGTACTTC,CSATPGQGAFYEQYF
TRBJ2-3,TRBV24-1,.,15,TRBD2,TGTGCCACCAGTGATTTTCGGGAGGGCTCAGATACGCAGTATTTT,CATSDFREGSDTQYF
TRBJ2-7,TRBV7-3,few,14,.,TGTGCCAGCAGCTTAACGTCGAACTCCTACGAGCAGTACTTC,CASSLTSNSYEQYF
TRBJ1-1,TRBV6-5,many,14,.,TGTGCCAGCACGGCGGGGTGGGTGGACACTGAAGCTTTCTTT,CASTAGWVDTEAFF
TRBJ1-1,TRBV9,many,13,TRBD1,TGTGCCAGCAGCGAGGGGGCGGACACTGAAGCTTTCTTT,CASSEGADTEAFF
TRBJ2-3,TRBV10-3,medium-sized,14,TRBD2,TGTGCCACGACGACTAGCGGGAACCCAGATACGCAGTATTTT,CATTTSGNPDTQYF
TRBJ1-4,TRBV30,many,14,.,TGTGCCTGGAGTTCGAAGGGGATAAATGAAAAACTGTTTTTT,CAWSSKGINEKLFF
TRBJ2-5,TRBV5-1,many,16,TRBD2,TGCGCCAGCAGCTTGGCGTCGCTAGCGGGATTCGAGACCCAGTACTTC,CASSLASLAGFETQYF
TRBJ2-7,TRBV3-1,many,15,TRBD2,TGTGCCAGCAGCCAAGTAACTAGCGGGAGATACGAGCAGTACTTC,CASSQVTSGRYEQYF
TRBJ2-7,TRBV20-1,many,14,.,TGCAGTGCTAGAGGTGCGGAGAGAGGTGACCTAGGGTACTTC,CSARGAERGDLGYF
TRBJ1-2,TRBV5-1,medium-sized,15,.,TGCGCCAGCAGCTTGGTTTCGCGTCAGAGCTATGGCTACACCTTC,CASSLVSRQSYGYTF
TRBJ2-7,TRBV4-1,.,15,.,TGCGCCAGCAGCCAAGTCCTCGAGCAGGGCTACGAGCAGTACTTC,CASSQVLEQGYEQYF
TRBJ2-3,TRBV20-1,once,14,TRBD2,TGCAGTGCTAGAGGGCGGGAGATCACAGATACGCAGTATTTT,CSARGREITDTQYF
TRBJ2-2,TRBV7-3,many,16,.,TGTGCCAGCAGCTCCTACTTAGGCCTGAACACCGGGGAGCTGTTTTTT,CASSSYLGLNTGELFF
TRBJ2-4,TRBV5-1,medium-sized,12,TRBD1,TGCGCCAGCTGGGACAGCCAAAACATTCAGTACTTC,CASWDSQNIQYF